The 5 T cell receptor beta chains listed next were all sequenced from one sample in a study of cytotoxic CD8 clonotypes in ibrutinib-treated CLL. Sequenced by immunoSEQ multiplex PCR; TCRdb stores in-frame clones only, minus some. The sample consists of tens of thousands of clones, more than 70% of them appearing once. Sequenced here: PBMCs, sampled after 12 months of ibrutinib treatment. Receptors were obtained from a human donor with chronic lymphocytic leukemia.

The chain recombines TRBV19 with TRBJ2-7; D is tentatively TRBD1 or TRBD2 (7 bases each). Per germline, CDR1 LNHDA and CDR2 SQIVND (reference sequence). V was shortened by 7 bases and J by 0 bases, with 19 bases between the two germline ends. CDR3 size: 16 residues. The CDR3 loop is CASKAQQGTNSYEQYF. For the CDR3, the DNA is TGTGCCAGTAAGGCGCAACAGGGGACTAACTCCTACGAGCAGTACTTC.

The chain links TRBV27 to TRBJ2-1, with D tentatively TRBD2 (8 bases). CDR1 and CDR2 (germline): MNHEY, SMNVEV (reference sequence). The CDR3 is made up of 18 amino acids. Between the trimmed V and J ends, which lost 5 bases and 6 bases, there was a span of 26 bases. The CDR3 DNA is TGTGCCAGCAGTACCCGGACAGGTCATGGGACTAGGGTCAATGAGCAGTTCTTC. Amino acid sequence: CASSTRTGHGTRVNEQFF.

This clone was seen many times. The chain uses TRBV5-1 and TRBJ2-3, with 7 bases matching TRBD2. Looked up from germline, CDR1 is SGHRS and CDR2 is YFSETQ. The J segment lost 0 bases and the V segment lost 0 bases, leaving 4 bases of the junction unmatched. The CDR3 runs 16 residues. The DNA of the CDR3 is TGCGCCAGCAGCTTGGATGTCGGGAGGAGCACAGATACGCAGTATTTT. This sequence encodes CASSLDVGRSTDTQYF.

J is TRBJ2-2 and V is TRBV6-1, with D tentatively TRBD1 (5 bases). Germline V gene lookup returns CDR1 MNHNS and CDR2 SASEGT. This CDR3 spans 14 amino acids. The germline V and J ends were trimmed by 6 bases and 6 bases, with 14 bases remaining between them. The CDR3 region is CASSPTVFAGELFF. CDR3 nucleotides: TGTGCCAGCAGCCCGACAGTTTTCGCCGGGGAGCTGTTTTTT.

V usage is TRBV6-5 and J usage is TRBJ2-7; D is perhaps TRBD1 (6 bases). Looked up from germline, CDR1 is MNHEY and CDR2 is SVGAGI. This CDR3 has 13 amino acids. V shed 2 bases and J shed 6 bases, with 11 bases lying between them. The DNA of the CDR3 is TGTGCCAGCAGTTACCCTGGGGGCTCCGAGCAGTACTTC. Translated: CASSYPGGSEQYF.